The clone carrying this TCR beta chain was seen many times. Its antigen is currently unknown. These data are taken from a study of early T cells in non-severe SARS-CoV-2 infection. Study as a whole: The study sequenced bulk RNA from unsorted whole blood, with chains unpaired.

The TCR library protocol attached unique molecular identifiers to the individual cDNA molecules. From the 5' RACE reads, TCRdb called clonotypes with MiXCR, one entry per CDR3 protein. Of 30,000 to 40,000 distinct CDR3 sequences listed, around 7% are singletons. Study results and limitations: Database matching using VDJdb favored anti-spike CD8 responses, with private and CD4 specificities left missing.

The material sequenced was whole blood, taken at baseline. The clonotype originates from an adult who was a healthcare worker with PCR-confirmed SARS-CoV-2 infection or an uninfected control (not recorded which).

In DNA form, the CDR3 reads TGTGCCACCTTGGGGGCAGGGAGTGGAGGCTACACCTTC. It translates to CATLGAGSGGYTF. V is TRBV27 and J is TRBJ1-2, with D maybe TRBD1 (6 bases). The germline gives CDR1 MNHEY, CDR2 SMNVEV (reference sequence). V was cut by 10 bases and J by 8 bases, with 20 bases left in between. The CDR3 is made up of 13 amino acids.